These T cell receptor beta chains were read from a single sample in a study of shared clonotypes between healthy human individuals. Repertoires were generated with immunoSEQ multiplex PCR, while TCRdb's copy carries only in-frame clones and drops some. The data contain hundreds of thousands of clones, more than 70% of them singletons. The sequenced sample was memory CD4+ T cells sorted from blood. The receptors stem from a woman younger than 45 in good health. Each CDR3 is given with its conserved first and last residue. D genes are given only for firm matches. The size of a clone is reported for some rows only, either as once, few or many, or as a class for expanded clones.

v_call: TRBV7-9; d_call: NA; j_call: TRBJ2-2; clone_size: few; cdr3_aa: CASSLGHGELFF; cdr3_nt: TGTGCCAGCAGCTTAGGCCACGGGGAGCTGTTTTTT
v_call: TRBV5-6; d_call: NA; j_call: TRBJ2-1; clone_size: NA; cdr3_aa: CASSLAGAGTRQFF; cdr3_nt: TGTGCCAGCAGCTTGGCCGGTGCCGGGACCCGCCAGTTCTTC
v_call: TRBV27; d_call: NA; j_call: TRBJ1-2; clone_size: NA; cdr3_aa: CASSLSSDGSGYTF; cdr3_nt: TGTGCCAGCAGTTTATCCTCGGATGGGAGTGGCTACACCTTC
v_call: TRBV5-1; d_call: NA; j_call: TRBJ2-1; clone_size: NA; cdr3_aa: CASSLSSGAYNEQFF; cdr3_nt: TGCGCCAGCAGCTTGTCGAGCGGAGCCTACAATGAGCAGTTCTTC
v_call: TRBV6-1; d_call: NA; j_call: TRBJ2-3; clone_size: NA; cdr3_aa: CASSDLGTSTDTQYF; cdr3_nt: TGTGCCAGCAGTGATCTGGGGACTAGCACAGATACGCAGTATTTT
v_call: TRBV2; d_call: NA; j_call: TRBJ2-7; clone_size: NA; cdr3_aa: CASSGESLQYF; cdr3_nt: TGTGCCAGCAGTGGGGAGAGTTTGCAGTACTTC
v_call: TRBV7-2; d_call: NA; j_call: TRBJ2-5; clone_size: few; cdr3_aa: CASSLAVAAQETQYF; cdr3_nt: TGTGCCAGCAGCTTAGCTGTAGCGGCCCAAGAGACCCAGTACTTC
v_call: TRBV7-9; d_call: NA; j_call: TRBJ1-1; clone_size: NA; cdr3_aa: CASSLSGLNTEAFF; cdr3_nt: TGTGCCAGCAGCTTATCGGGGTTGAACACTGAAGCTTTCTTT
v_call: TRBV6-1; d_call: NA; j_call: TRBJ1-1; clone_size: NA; cdr3_aa: CASSEGPGQRFMNTEAFF; cdr3_nt: TGTGCCAGCAGTGAAGGCCCTGGACAACGCTTTATGAACACTGAAGCTTTCTTT
v_call: TRBV9; d_call: NA; j_call: TRBJ1-6; clone_size: once; cdr3_aa: CASSERDNPRNYSPLHF; cdr3_nt: TGTGCCAGCAGCGAGAGAGACAACCCTAGGAACTATTCACCCCTCCACTTT
v_call: TRBV27; d_call: NA; j_call: TRBJ1-1; clone_size: NA; cdr3_aa: CASSPSLSRTEAFF; cdr3_nt: TGTGCCAGCAGTCCATCGCTCTCCAGGACTGAAGCTTTCTTT
v_call: TRBV11-2; d_call: NA; j_call: TRBJ2-6; clone_size: NA; cdr3_aa: CASRRPSGANVLTF; cdr3_nt: TGTGCCAGCAGACGACCCTCTGGGGCCAACGTCCTGACTTTC
v_call: TRBV30; d_call: NA; j_call: TRBJ1-6; clone_size: NA; cdr3_aa: CAWQTGLLNSPLHF; cdr3_nt: TGTGCCTGGCAAACAGGGTTACTTAATTCACCCCTCCACTTT
v_call: TRBV2; d_call: NA; j_call: TRBJ2-7; clone_size: NA; cdr3_aa: CASSESPSEFSYEQYF; cdr3_nt: TGTGCCAGCAGTGAGTCCCCCTCTGAGTTTAGCTACGAGCAGTACTTC
v_call: TRBV2; d_call: TRBD2; j_call: TRBJ2-1; clone_size: NA; cdr3_aa: CASIELAGNNEQFF; cdr3_nt: TGTGCCAGCATCGAACTAGCGGGGAACAATGAGCAGTTCTTC
v_call: TRBV28; d_call: TRBD1; j_call: TRBJ2-7; clone_size: NA; cdr3_aa: CASSGTGRSYEQYF; cdr3_nt: TGTGCCAGCAGTGGGACAGGGAGGTCCTACGAGCAGTACTTC
v_call: TRBV25-1; d_call: NA; j_call: TRBJ2-5; clone_size: NA; cdr3_aa: CASRGGWRETQYF; cdr3_nt: TGTGCCAGCAGAGGAGGGTGGCGAGAGACCCAGTACTTC
v_call: TRBV4-2; d_call: TRBD2; j_call: TRBJ2-7; clone_size: NA; cdr3_aa: CASSQDLLLAGGQDEQYF; cdr3_nt: TGTGCCAGCAGCCAAGATCTTCTACTAGCGGGAGGGCAGGACGAGCAGTACTTC
v_call: TRBV11-3; d_call: TRBD1; j_call: TRBJ2-2; clone_size: once; cdr3_aa: CASSLETGQGNTGELFF; cdr3_nt: TGTGCCAGCAGCTTAGAAACGGGACAGGGAAATACCGGGGAGCTGTTTTTT
v_call: TRBV6-1; d_call: TRBD1; j_call: TRBJ2-7; clone_size: NA; cdr3_aa: CASSQQGPYEQYF; cdr3_nt: TGTGCCAGCAGTCAACAGGGGCCCTACGAGCAGTACTTC
v_call: TRBV11-3; d_call: NA; j_call: TRBJ2-1; clone_size: NA; cdr3_aa: CASSSSREVPYNEQFF; cdr3_nt: TGTGCCAGCAGCTCCTCCAGGGAGGTCCCCTACAATGAGCAGTTCTTC